This TCR beta chain was sequenced in a study of CD8+CD57+ T cells in acquired aplastic anemia. Across the study: The mean DNA yield obtained from sorted CD4+ and CD8+ cells came to 3 to 3.5 ug. Points from the study as a whole: Simpson's diversity of CD8+ cells was not significantly different in patients compared with controls.

CDR3 and TCR beta VDJ profiling relied on a genomic DNA template. TCRdb reprocessed the reads with MiXCR, giving one entry per CDR3 protein. The sample contains roughly 170,000 distinct CDR3 sequences, about half of which appear only once. In patients chosen for sequencing, flow cytometry had shown CD8+CD57+ cell expansion. This clonotype was picked up a small number of times. Its antigen is still unknown. The germline gives CDR1 SNHLY, CDR2 FYNNEI. The CDR3 totals 13 residues. The ends were cut back, 6 bases at V and 0 bases at J, with 9 bases in the middle. This TCR came from a human donor with aplastic anemia. The sample consisted of sorted CD4+, CD8+, or CD8+CD57+ T cells (not recorded which) from PBMCs. The chain is built from TRBV2 and TRBJ2-7; D gene uncertain. In DNA, the CDR3 is TGTGCCAGCAGCGATGCAACCTCCTACGAGCAGTACTTC. Protein product: CASSDATSYEQYF.